The rows below give T cell receptor beta chains drawn from one sample of a study of CD8+ T cells in alopecia areata. Libraries were prepared by immunoSEQ multiplex PCR; TCRdb keeps only in-frame clonotypes and omits some of them. The sample has around 15,000 clones, 45% to 65% seen once. The sequenced sample was skin. The source of these receptors is a human donor with alopecia areata. CDR3s include the opening cysteine and the closing phenylalanine or tryptophan. The order of the fields is J gene, clone size, D gene, V gene, CDR3 DNA, CDR3 protein. A D gene is named only where the DNA matches it firmly. Rows give clone size only sometimes, using once, few, many, or a class for an expanded clone.

>TRBJ1-2|.|.|TRBV9
TGTGCCAGCAGCGTAGTAACTGGGGACTATGGCTACACCTTC
CASSVVTGDYGYTF
>TRBJ2-7|.|TRBD2|TRBV4-1
TGCGCCAGCAGCCAAGAAGCTAGCGGCTACAGCTCCTACGAGCAGTACTTC
CASSQEASGYSSYEQYF
>TRBJ1-1|.|.|TRBV14
TGTGCCAGCAGCCCACAGGGAAGGAGTACTGAAGCTTTCTTT
CASSPQGRSTEAFF
>TRBJ2-1|.|TRBD2|TRBV5-6
TGTGCCAGCAGCCTCTGGACTAGCGGGAAATCCGTAGGGCAGTTCTTC
CASSLWTSGKSVGQFF
>TRBJ2-3|once|TRBD2|TRBV7-6
TGTGCCAGCAGGCAAACTAGCGGGAGCACAGATACGCAGTATTTT
CASRQTSGSTDTQYF
>TRBJ2-1|.|.|TRBV29-1
TGCAGCGTTGAAGGACAGCCGGCCTACAATGAGCAGTTCTTC
CSVEGQPAYNEQFF
>TRBJ2-1|.|.|TRBV7-9
TGTGCCAGCAGCTCCGCGAGACTAGGATTAGATGAGCAGTTCTTC
CASSSARLGLDEQFF
>TRBJ2-2|.|.|TRBV5-1
TGCGCCAGCAGCATTAAACTGGGCGGGGAGCTGTTTTTT
CASSIKLGGELFF
>TRBJ2-1|.|.|TRBV23-1
TGCGCTACCTACTGTCTCGGGGTAACGAGAGATGAGCAGTTCTTC
CATYCLGVTRDEQFF
>TRBJ2-1|.|.|TRBV7-2
TGTGCCAGCAGAACAGGGACACCGAGTTCCTACAATGAGCAGTTCTTC
CASRTGTPSSYNEQFF
>TRBJ2-7|.|.|TRBV19
TGTGCCAGTAGTATAGTAGGACAGGAGCAGTACTTC
CASSIVGQEQYF
>TRBJ1-2|.|.|TRBV6-5
TGTGCCAGCAGTACGCCTGGGAATAGGTATGGCTACACCTTC
CASSTPGNRYGYTF
>TRBJ1-4|once|.|TRBV29-1
TGCAGCGTTGAAGATCTTCTTTTAGGGGATAATGAAAAACTGTTTTTT
CSVEDLLLGDNEKLFF
>TRBJ1-1|.|TRBD1|TRBV29-1
TGCAGCGTTTCGGGGAGGACAGGGAGGACTGAAGCTTTCTTT
CSVSGRTGRTEAFF
>TRBJ2-1|.|.|TRBV27
TGTGCCAGCAGTTCTAGCTCCTACAATGAGCAGTTCTTC
CASSSSSYNEQFF
>TRBJ2-5|few|.|TRBV7-6
TGTGCCAGCAGCTTAGGAGACAGCGGGCAACAAGAGACCCAGTACTTC
CASSLGDSGQQETQYF
>TRBJ1-6|few|TRBD1|TRBV28
TGTGCCAGCAGCCCCTTCGGGACAGGGCTTTCACCCCTCCACTTT
CASSPFGTGLSPLHF
>TRBJ1-1|.|.|TRBV29-1
TGCAGCGTTGAAGGATTCAGGTCCAAGCCTGAAGCTTTCTTT
CSVEGFRSKPEAFF
>TRBJ1-5|.|.|TRBV4-1
TGCGCCAGCAGCCACCAGTGGCGGGGGCAGCCCCAGCATTTT
CASSHQWRGQPQHF
>TRBJ2-1|.|.|TRBV27
TGTGCCAGCAGTTTTCGGGACTCCTACAATGAGCAGTTCTTC
CASSFRDSYNEQFF
>TRBJ2-7|.|TRBD1|TRBV9
TGTGCCAGCACCCCAGAGGGGACAGGGTTCGAGCAGTACTTC
CASTPEGTGFEQYF
>TRBJ1-5|large|TRBD1|TRBV6-5
TGTGCCAGCAGGGACAGGGCGCATCAGCCCCAGCATTTT
CASRDRAHQPQHF
>TRBJ2-1|.|TRBD2|TRBV11-2
TGTGCCAGCAGGCCTAAGCGGGAGATCAGAGTCAATGAGCAGTTCTTC
CASRPKREIRVNEQFF
>TRBJ2-1|.|.|TRBV7-9
TGTGCCAGCAGCTTGGCCGGGAATCCCCACAATGAGCAGTTCTTC
CASSLAGNPHNEQFF
>TRBJ2-1|few|TRBD2|TRBV13
TGTGCCAGCAGCTTAGATCGCGGGCTGGGGGGGGACAATGAGCAGTTCTTC
CASSLDRGLGGDNEQFF
>TRBJ1-5|.|TRBD1|TRBV28
TGTGCCATCCGTGCGGGACAGTCAGAAAATCAGCCCCAGCATTTT
CAIRAGQSENQPQHF
>TRBJ2-1|.|TRBD1|TRBV6-6
TGTGCCGCCGGACAGGGGGCATGGAATGAGCAGTTCTTC
CAAGQGAWNEQFF
>TRBJ2-1|.|TRBD2|TRBV11-3
TGTGCCAGCAGCTCCCCGGGACTAGCGGGAGGCCTCTCCTACAATGAGCAGTTCTTC
CASSSPGLAGGLSYNEQFF
>TRBJ2-1|.|.|TRBV4-2
TGTGCCAGCAGCCAAGGGGAGCATGAGCAGTTCTTC
CASSQGEHEQFF
>TRBJ2-4|.|.|TRBV2
TGTGCCAGCAGTGAAGCCCAAGTATCGGACATTTGGGCCAAAAACATTCAGTACTTC
CASSEAQVSDIWAKNIQYF
>TRBJ1-4|few|.|TRBV14
TGTGCCAGCAGCCAAACCGGGTCCCCAACTAATGAAAAACTGTTTTTT
CASSQTGSPTNEKLFF
>TRBJ1-4|once|.|TRBV5-1
TGCGCCAGCAGCTCGGGAGTGGTGAGCGAAAAACTGTTTTTT
CASSSGVVSEKLFF
>TRBJ2-1|.|.|TRBV29-1
TGCAGCGTTTCTCGGGACTCCAGGAATGAGCAGTTCTTC
CSVSRDSRNEQFF
>TRBJ2-5|few|.|TRBV11-2
TGTGCCAGCAGCTTCTGGAGGGCTTCACAAGAGACCCAGTACTTC
CASSFWRASQETQYF
>TRBJ2-7|.|.|TRBV19
TGTGCCAGTAGCTCAGGGCTGACCGAGCAGTACTTC
CASSSGLTEQYF
>TRBJ2-4|once|.|TRBV21-1
TGTGCCAGCCTCCTGACTAAGGGACTACTAGCCAAAAACATTCAGTACTTC
CASLLTKGLLAKNIQYF
>TRBJ1-5|.|.|TRBV10-2
TGCGCCAGCAGTAAAAGACAAGCAGGGAATAAGGGCAATCAGCCCCAGCATTTT
CASSKRQAGNKGNQPQHF
>TRBJ2-7|.|.|TRBV6-6
TGTGCCAGCAGTTTCCCGTTCAGCTCCTACGAGCAGTACTTC
CASSFPFSSYEQYF
>TRBJ1-1|few|.|TRBV27
TGTGCCAGCAGTTTATCCCGAGGGCAGCAAAAAGCTTTCTTT
CASSLSRGQQKAFF
>TRBJ2-7|few|.|TRBV5-6
TGTGCCAGCAGCTTTACCGGAACCGTACGCTACGAGCAGTACTTC
CASSFTGTVRYEQYF
>TRBJ2-7|.|.|TRBV5-5
TGTGCCAGCAGCCCGCGGGAAATCGATTACGAGCAGTACTTC
CASSPREIDYEQYF
>TRBJ2-1|.|TRBD1|TRBV28
TGTGCCAGCAGTTCCCTAAGGGACAGGAAATACAATGAGCAGTTCTTC
CASSSLRDRKYNEQFF
>TRBJ2-7|few|.|TRBV6-5
TGTGCCAGCAGTTTATCTTGGGAGTCGGGCGAGCAGTACTTC
CASSLSWESGEQYF
>TRBJ2-1|.|TRBD1|TRBV27
TGTGCCACCAAGACAGGGTTTGACTACAATGAGCAGTTCTTC
CATKTGFDYNEQFF
>TRBJ1-1|few|.|TRBV5-4
TGTGCCAGCAGCCGGAGAGGGGCAGCAAACACTGAAGCTTTCTTT
CASSRRGAANTEAFF
>TRBJ2-7|.|TRBD1|TRBV7-6
TGTGCCAGCAGCTTAAGGTGGGGGACAGGGGGCGCTTTTGGGTACGAGCAGTACTTC
CASSLRWGTGGAFGYEQYF
>TRBJ2-1|.|.|TRBV7-4
TGTGCCAGCAGAACTCCGCTCGGACATGCCTACAATGAGCAGTTCTTC
CASRTPLGHAYNEQFF
>TRBJ2-2|.|.|TRBV10-3
TGTGCCACCACGGGCAGGGACTACACCGGGGAGCTGTTTTTT
CATTGRDYTGELFF
>TRBJ1-1|once|TRBD1|TRBV11-1
TGTGCCAGCAGCCCGAGGACAGGGGCCAGGAACACTGAAGCTTTCTTT
CASSPRTGARNTEAFF
>TRBJ2-7|few|.|TRBV4-2
TGTGCCAGCAGCCTAAGCCCAAGGAAAATTAAATCCCGGGGCCTCGGGCCCTTCTCCTACGAGCAGTACTTC
CASSLSPRKIKSRGLGPFSYEQYF
>TRBJ2-7|.|.|TRBV7-8
TGTGCCAGCAGCCGTGACTACGAGCAGTACTTC
CASSRDYEQYF
>TRBJ2-1|few|.|TRBV10-2
TGCGCCAGCAGGGCTAGTAATGCCAATGAGCAGTTCTTC
CASRASNANEQFF
>TRBJ2-7|.|.|TRBV7-2
TGTGCCAGCAGCTTGAACGCGCCGTATCCTTCCTACGAGCAGTACTTC
CASSLNAPYPSYEQYF
>TRBJ2-7|few|.|TRBV6-5
TGTGCCAGCACCCCTCGCAGGGGACACGAGCAGTACTTC
CASTPRRGHEQYF
>TRBJ2-1|.|TRBD2|TRBV18
TGTGCCAGCTTCTGGACTAGCGGGAGTTACAATGAGCAGTTCTTC
CASFWTSGSYNEQFF
>TRBJ2-2|once|TRBD2|TRBV11-3
TGTGCCAGCAGCTTAGCGGGAGGGCCCGCCGGGGAGCTGTTTTTT
CASSLAGGPAGELFF
>TRBJ2-1|.|TRBD2|TRBV11-2
TGTGCCAGCAGCTTAGGGATTTTCGGGACTAGCGGGAATGAGCAGTTCTTC
CASSLGIFGTSGNEQFF
>TRBJ2-6|.|.|TRBV10-3
TGTACCATCAGTCCACAATCTGGGGCCAACGTCCTGACTTTC
CTISPQSGANVLTF